Listed here are 11 T cell receptor beta chains from one sample, sequenced in a study of vaccination and CD4 T cells after COVID-19. Regarding treatment: approximately nine-day PBMC culture with coronavirus spike peptide pools or control peptides (ViraFEST assay). These receptors lack a known antigen. The Oncomine TCR Beta short-read assay was what sequenced the DNA obtained from cultured CD4+ T cells. TCRdb re-called the PCR reads through MiXCR, storing one row per CDR3 protein. The sample contains about 27,000 distinct CDR3 sequences, approximately 66% of which appear only once. The sequences come from CD4+ T cells from blood, cultured in vitro, collected after SARS-CoV-2 vaccination. Source of these receptors: a human donor who received a COVID-19 vaccine.

The chain uses TRBV20-1 and TRBJ1-5; D is unresolved. Germline lookup yields CDR1 DFQATT and CDR2 SNEGSKA (reference sequence). Trimming stripped 1 base from V and 7 bases from J, with 14 bases between. The CDR3 spans 14 residues. The DNA of the CDR3 is TGCAGTGCTAGAGGAAGCGGGAGGGAGCAGCCCCAGCATTTT. Amino acids: CSARGSGREQPQHF.

This chain connects TRBV5-4 to TRBJ2-2; no reliable D call. In germline, CDR1 is SGHNT, CDR2 YYREEE (reference sequence). The length of the CDR3 is 15 residues. Between the trimmed V and J ends, which lost 1 base and 5 bases, there was a span of 12 bases. Here the CDR3 DNA reads TGTGCCAGCAGCTTGTATGGTGTCGGGACCGGGGAGCTGTTTTTT. Its translation: CASSLYGVGTGELFF.

This chain links TRBV19 with TRBJ1-3; D is perhaps TRBD1 (5 bases). V was trimmed by 5 bases and J by 1 base, leaving 9 bases between them. Per germline, CDR1 LNHDA and CDR2 SQIVND (reference sequence). The CDR3 consists of 14 residues. For the CDR3, the DNA is TGTGCCAGTAGTCCAGGGAGGTCTGGAAACACCATATATTTT. Its protein is CASSPGRSGNTIYF.

The gene calls are TRBV24-1 and TRBJ2-2; TRBD2 aligns across 8 bases. V was pared by 3 bases and J by 4 bases, with 12 bases of the junction left unmatched. CDR3 size: 18 residues. Germline CDR1 reads KGHDR; CDR2 reads SFDVKD. DNA of the CDR3: TGTGCCACCAGTGATCCCTACCGCGGGGGGTCGAGCACCGGGGAGCTGTTTTTT. This gives the protein CATSDPYRGGSSTGELFF.

The chain uses TRBV20-1 and TRBJ2-5, with 7 bases that match TRBD1. The CDR3 sequence is 14 residues long. Germline V CDR1 and CDR2: DFQATT, SNEGSKA (reference sequence). The V gene end was trimmed by 1 base and the J gene end by 4 bases; junction bases not matched to a gene: 6. CDR3 coding DNA: TGCAGTGCTAGAGTACGTCCAGGGGGAGAGACCCAGTACTTC. Its translation: CSARVRPGGETQYF.

The J gene is TRBJ2-5, the V gene TRBV20-1; the D gene is possibly TRBD2 (6 bases). Germline V gene data show CDR1 as DFQATT and CDR2 as SNEGSKA (reference sequence). CDR3 length: 14 amino acids. The V end lost 5 bases, the J end lost 5 bases, and 18 bases lay between the germline ends. The CDR3 sequence: CSAPIEWDFETQYF. The CDR3 region has the DNA TGCAGTGCTCCCATTGAGTGGGACTTTGAGACCCAGTACTTC.

The genes are TRBV6-4 and TRBJ2-2, with 12 bases that match TRBD2. CDR3 length: 16 residues. CDR1 is MRHNA and CDR2 is SNTAGT in the germline V gene. V was clipped by 3 bases and J by 6 bases; unmatched bases: 5. The CDR3 sequence is CASSERTSGAPGELFF. CDR3 bases: TGTGCCAGCAGTGAAAGGACTAGCGGGGCGCCCGGGGAGCTGTTTTTT.

This chain links TRBV20-1 with TRBJ1-2; TRBD1 is a possible D gene (5 bases). CDR1 DFQATT and CDR2 SNEGSKA come from the germline V gene (reference sequence). This CDR3 is 17 amino acids long. The V gene lost 1 base and the J gene lost 8 bases, with 26 bases spanning the gap. CDR3 in amino acids: CSARAPGGGGFRRGYTF. CDR3 sequence (DNA): TGCAGTGCTAGAGCTCCCGGTGGTGGGGGATTTCGTCGGGGCTACACCTTC.

This clonotype appeared a few times. The chain has TRBV2 and TRBJ2-3; 8 bases map to TRBD2. This CDR3 comprises 15 residues. V lost 7 bases, J lost 0 bases, and 6 bases stayed unmatched. Per the germline V gene, CDR1 is SNHLY and CDR2 is FYNNEI. This CDR3 is CASKGQRGSTDTQYF. The CDR3 DNA reads TGTGCCAGCAAGGGCCAGCGGGGGAGCACAGATACGCAGTATTTT. The full variable domain, with the rest looked up from reference TRBV2 and TRBJ2-3, is EPEVTQTPSHQVTQMGQEVILRCVPISNHLYFYWYRQILGQKVEFLVSFYNNEISEKSEIFDDQFSVERPDGSNFTLKIRSTKLEDSAMYFCASKGQRGSTDTQYFGPGTRLTVL.

J is TRBJ1-5 and V is TRBV6-2 or TRBV6-3; D gene unclear. The ends were cut back, 5 bases at V and 7 bases at J, with 12 bases in the middle. Germline CDR1 is MNHEY and CDR2 is SVGEGT. This CDR3 has 13 residues. The CDR3 loop reads CASSTRRGQPQHF. CDR3 in DNA: TGTGCCAGCAGTACCCGACGCGGCCAGCCCCAGCATTTT.

This chain uses TRBV2 with TRBJ2-1; 10 bases match TRBD2. This CDR3 is 16 amino acids long. Germline V CDR1 and CDR2: SNHLY, FYNNEI. V lost 8 bases, J lost 6 bases, and 13 bases stayed unmatched. DNA for the CDR3: TGTGCCAGCGGTCTGCGGAGCGGGGGGGCATCCAATGAGCAGTTCTTC. It yields the protein CASGLRSGGASNEQFF.